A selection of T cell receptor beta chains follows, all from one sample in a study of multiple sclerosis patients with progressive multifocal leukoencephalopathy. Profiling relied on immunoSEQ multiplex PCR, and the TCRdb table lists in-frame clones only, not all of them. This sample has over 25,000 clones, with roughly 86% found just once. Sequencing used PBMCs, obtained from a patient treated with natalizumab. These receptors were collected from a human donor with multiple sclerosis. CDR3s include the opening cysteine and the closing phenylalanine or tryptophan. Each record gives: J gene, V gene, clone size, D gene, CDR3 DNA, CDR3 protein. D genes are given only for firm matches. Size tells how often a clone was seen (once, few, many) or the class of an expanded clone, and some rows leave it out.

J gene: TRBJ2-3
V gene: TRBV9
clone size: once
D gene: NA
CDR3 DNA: TGTGCCAGCAGCGTACTAGCTATTGAGGATACGCAGTATTTT
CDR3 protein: CASSVLAIEDTQYF

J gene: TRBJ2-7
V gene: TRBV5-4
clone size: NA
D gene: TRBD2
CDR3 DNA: TGTGCCAGCAGCTTCAAGCGGGAGGGCCTCTACGAGCAGTACTTC
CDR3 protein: CASSFKREGLYEQYF

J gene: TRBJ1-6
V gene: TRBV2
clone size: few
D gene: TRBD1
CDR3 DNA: TGTGCCAGCAGTGGGACAGGGGGCGATTCACCCCTCCACTTT
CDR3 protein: CASSGTGGDSPLHF

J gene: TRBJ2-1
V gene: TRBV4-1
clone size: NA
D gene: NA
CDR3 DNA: TGCGCCAGCAGCCAAGATAGGGCCCTAGGCGAGCAGTTCTTC
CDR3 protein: CASSQDRALGEQFF

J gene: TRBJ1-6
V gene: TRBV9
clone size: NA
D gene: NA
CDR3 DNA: TGTGCCAGCAGCGCCGGGTTCGATAATTCACCCCTCCACTTT
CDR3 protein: CASSAGFDNSPLHF

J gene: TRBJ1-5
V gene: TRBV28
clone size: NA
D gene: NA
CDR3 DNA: TGTGCCAGCAGTATCCCCGGGGGAGATACCAGCAATCAGCCCCAGCATTTT
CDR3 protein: CASSIPGGDTSNQPQHF

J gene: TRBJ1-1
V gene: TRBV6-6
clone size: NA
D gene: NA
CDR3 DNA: TGTGCCAGCAGTTACGACTCGAACACTGAAGCTTTCTTT
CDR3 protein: CASSYDSNTEAFF

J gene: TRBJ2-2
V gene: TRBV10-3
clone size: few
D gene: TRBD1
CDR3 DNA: TGTGCCATCAGCCTAACCGGGACAGGGCTCCCCGGGGAGCTGTTTTTT
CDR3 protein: CAISLTGTGLPGELFF

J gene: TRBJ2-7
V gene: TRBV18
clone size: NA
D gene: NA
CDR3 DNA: TGTGCCAGCTCACTAGGGACCTTCTACGAGCAGTACTTC
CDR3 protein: CASSLGTFYEQYF

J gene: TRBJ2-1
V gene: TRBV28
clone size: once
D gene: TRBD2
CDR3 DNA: TGTGCCAGCAGTTTGGGGGGGTTGGCAGTTACCAATGAGCAGTTCTTC
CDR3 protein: CASSLGGLAVTNEQFF

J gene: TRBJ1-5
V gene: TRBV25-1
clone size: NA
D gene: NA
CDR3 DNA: TGTGCCAGCAGTGGGGACCGATACAATCAGCCCCAGCATTTT
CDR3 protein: CASSGDRYNQPQHF

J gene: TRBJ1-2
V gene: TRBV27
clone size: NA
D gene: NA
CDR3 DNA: TGTGCCAGCAGTTCCCGGACAGCTCTTCATGGCTACACCTTC
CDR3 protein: CASSSRTALHGYTF

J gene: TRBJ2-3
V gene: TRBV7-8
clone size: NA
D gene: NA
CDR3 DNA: TGTGCCAGTCAGAGCAACCGGGCAGTAATCACAGATACGCAGTATTTT
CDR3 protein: CASQSNRAVITDTQYF

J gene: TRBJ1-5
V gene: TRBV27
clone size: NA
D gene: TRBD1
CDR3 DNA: TGTGCCAGCAGTCCCGGGGACAGGGACAATCAGCCCCAGCATTTT
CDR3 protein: CASSPGDRDNQPQHF

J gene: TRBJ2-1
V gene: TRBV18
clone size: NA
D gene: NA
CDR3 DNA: TGTGCCAGCTCACCACGACTGGACACTTACAATGAGCAGTTCTTC
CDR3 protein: CASSPRLDTYNEQFF

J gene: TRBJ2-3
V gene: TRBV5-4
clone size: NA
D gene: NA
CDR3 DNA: TGTGCCAGCAGCTTGCAGCTCGGTGGCACAGATACGCAGTATTTT
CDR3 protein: CASSLQLGGTDTQYF

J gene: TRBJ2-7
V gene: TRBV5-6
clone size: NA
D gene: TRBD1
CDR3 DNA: TGTGCCAGCAGCTTGGGGCCAGGGGGCACCTCCTACGAGCAGTACTTC
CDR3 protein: CASSLGPGGTSYEQYF

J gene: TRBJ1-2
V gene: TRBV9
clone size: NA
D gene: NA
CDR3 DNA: TGTGCCAGCAGCGTAGATGACTATGGCTACACCTTC
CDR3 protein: CASSVDDYGYTF

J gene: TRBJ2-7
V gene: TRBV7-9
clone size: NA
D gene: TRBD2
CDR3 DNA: TGTGCCAGCAGCTTACCCCCGGGACTAGCGGAAGCCACTTCCTACGAGCAGTACTTC
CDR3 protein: CASSLPPGLAEATSYEQYF

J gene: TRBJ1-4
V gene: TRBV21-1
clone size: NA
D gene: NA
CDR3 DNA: TGTGCCAGCAGCAAAGGCGGGGGGACGGATGAAAAACTGTTTTTT
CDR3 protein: CASSKGGGTDEKLFF

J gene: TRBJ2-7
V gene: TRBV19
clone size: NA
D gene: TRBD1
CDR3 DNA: TGTGCCAGTAGTGTTACCGGGACAGGGTTTTTCGAGCAGTACTTC
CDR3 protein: CASSVTGTGFFEQYF

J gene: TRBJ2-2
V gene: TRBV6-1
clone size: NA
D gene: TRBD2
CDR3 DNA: TGTGCCACGGGACTAAGGAACACCGGGGAGCTGTTTTTT
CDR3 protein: CATGLRNTGELFF

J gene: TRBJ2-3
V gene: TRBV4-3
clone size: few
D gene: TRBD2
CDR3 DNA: TGCGCCAGCAGCCAAACTAGCGGGAGGGCAGATACGCAGTATTTT
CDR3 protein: CASSQTSGRADTQYF

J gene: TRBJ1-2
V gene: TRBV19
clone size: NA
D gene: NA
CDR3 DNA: TGTGCCAGTACCGCCTCGGGCGTACAGGGAGACTATGGCTACACCTTC
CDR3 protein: CASTASGVQGDYGYTF

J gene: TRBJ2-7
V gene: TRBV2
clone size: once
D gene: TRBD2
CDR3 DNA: TGTGCCAGCAGGGCTAGCGGGAGATGGGAGCAGTACTTC
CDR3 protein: CASRASGRWEQYF

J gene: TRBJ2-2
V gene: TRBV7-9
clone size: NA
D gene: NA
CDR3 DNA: TGTGCCAGCATCTCAGGGGCCGGGGAGCTGTTTTTT
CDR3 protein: CASISGAGELFF